This is a list of T cell receptor beta chains from one sample in a study of blood T cell repertoires in COVID-19. Generated by immunoSEQ multiplex PCR, the TCRdb table keeps only in-frame clones and is missing some. Found here are fewer than 200,000 clones, about 80% of them singletons; the top ten hold approximately 8.1%. What was sequenced was peripheral blood. These receptors all stem from an older woman with COVID-19, enrolled during active disease. Each CDR3 is given with its conserved first and last residue. The D gene is left open where the match is weak. Where a row states a size, it is once, few, many or the class of an expanded clone; other rows omit it.

TRBJ2-1 TRBV3-1/TRBV3-2 . TRBD1 TGTGCCAGCAGCCTCCAACGCAGACAGGGGCTTATGAATGAGCAGTTCTTC CASSLQRRQGLMNEQFF
TRBJ1-6 TRBV15 . . TGTGCCACCAGGGAGGCGACGGGGGGATCACCCCTCCACTTT CATREATGGSPLHF
TRBJ1-5 TRBV6-5 . . TGTGCCAGCAGTTACGCCCCACAGGGCGGGCAGCCCCAGCATTTT CASSYAPQGGQPQHF
TRBJ1-6 TRBV5-1 . . TGCGCCAGCAGCTTGGCCGGGGGGGCGAATAATTCACCCCTCCACTTT CASSLAGGANNSPLHF
TRBJ2-3 TRBV29-1 few . TGCAGCGTTGAAGCAGGAGATACGCAGTATTTT CSVEAGDTQYF
TRBJ1-5 TRBV6-5 few . TGTGCCAGCAGGGCGGGGGGAGCGAATCAGCCCCAGCATTTT CASRAGGANQPQHF
TRBJ1-2 TRBV28 . . TGTGCCAGCAGATTCCCGGGGGACCGATGGGAGGGCTACACCTTC CASRFPGDRWEGYTF
TRBJ2-1 TRBV11-2 . . TGTGCCAGCAGCTTAGAAGTGAGCGAGCAGTTCTTC CASSLEVSEQFF
TRBJ1-2 TRBV5-8 . TRBD1 TGTGCCAGCAGCCGGACGGGACAGGGTGACAATGGCTACACCTTC CASSRTGQGDNGYTF
TRBJ2-6 TRBV27 . . TGTGCCAGCAGTTTATCTCGGAGCTCTGGGGCCAACGTCCTGACTTTC CASSLSRSSGANVLTF
TRBJ2-7 TRBV10-3 . . TGTGCCATCAGGGACAGTTCCTACGAGCAGTACTTC CAIRDSSYEQYF
TRBJ1-4 TRBV19 . . TGTGCCAGTAGCACAGCCACTCGGGAAAAACTGTTTTTT CASSTATREKLFF
TRBJ1-2 TRBV29-1 . TRBD1 TGCAGCGTTCGGACAGGGCTGTCGAACTATGGCTACACCTTC CSVRTGLSNYGYTF
TRBJ1-6 TRBV6-1 once . TGTGCCAGCAGTGAACGGAGCTCCTATAATTCACCCCTCCACTTT CASSERSSYNSPLHF
TRBJ1-5 TRBV24-1 . . TGTGCCACCAGTGACGTAGGACAGCCAAATCAGCCCCAGCATTTT CATSDVGQPNQPQHF
TRBJ2-1 TRBV7-8 once . TGTGCCCTCGGGGAGAATCGGGGAGCGCAGTTCTTC CALGENRGAQFF
TRBJ1-1 TRBV5-4 . TRBD1 TGTGCCAGCAGACCGACAGGGAGGACTGAAGCTTTCTTT CASRPTGRTEAFF
TRBJ2-2 TRBV9 . TRBD2 TGTGCCAGCAGCAAACTAGCGGGGGCCTCCACCGGGGAGCTGTTTTTT CASSKLAGASTGELFF